One T cell receptor (beta chain) is described in this entry. Its antigen target is currently unknown. Base-call qualities are not available, and no considerably larger clone is one nucleotide away. The record originates from a study of cytomegalovirus exposure and HLA in healthy donors (dated by TCRdb to about 2017). As for the study more broadly: An earlier analysis of approximately 640 of the donors reported 250 to 300 Gb of sequence data and 117 million unique TCR beta sequences from about 200 million T cells. Roughly 320 gigabases of sequencing data and around 80 million unique TCR sequences made up an early release that covered approximately 700 HLA-typed donors. Of the roughly 390 genotyped donors, approximately 80% were placed in the genetic ancestry cluster associated with self-reported Caucasian donors. The aim of the study was to test whether cataloging public T cell receptors could identify signatures of past pathogen exposure. The study used immunosequencing to profile the T cell repertoires of several hundred subjects and linked those repertoires to cytomegalovirus serostatus. In addition to the first cohort of 666 subjects, a separate validation cohort of 120 different subjects was used. The study combined high-throughput TCR immunosequencing, statistical association of individual TCRs with disease status, and machine learning to predict cytomegalovirus infection status. To study patterns of TCR occurrence, a later analysis re-analyzed previously published TCR beta repertoires from around 700 donors and added high-resolution HLA genotyping. The later analysis used no new phenotypic data to find candidate immune exposures, relying instead on TCR beta sequences and their occurrence across donors. To decide whether each TCR beta V gene segment behaved as functional or pseudogenic, an earlier analysis of some 600 of the donors relied on high-throughput TCR beta sequencing. Alongside the repertoire data, information on donor age, sex, ethnicity and CMV serostatus was compiled. Genome-wide SNP genotypes for about three fifths of the roughly 670 donors were used in a later genetic analysis, which treated that subset as a discovery cohort. All discovery cohort repertoires had been generated on a single sequencing platform. HLA typing covered class I and class II loci at four-digit resolution. The number of typed donors differed by locus: about 629-640 for A, B, C, DRB1 and DQB1; 500 to 550 for DQA1; approximately 600 for DPA1; and about 450 for DPB1. Several DR-DQ haplotypes were handled as single units for association and clustering, since linkage in the cohort was strong. Among some 410 genotyped donors of the cohort, an average of roughly 240,000 unique TCR beta nucleotide sequences were sequenced per donor, about a sixth of them non-productive. The paper as a whole reports these results and caveats: According to a later analysis, parvovirus B19, influenza, CMV and Epstein-Barr virus appeared linked to several top co-occurrence clusters. In a later analysis, TCR association rates were found to vary across HLA loci, with the most associated TCRs seen for DRB1 alleles and the fewest for HLA-C alleles. According to a later analysis, most CMV-associated TCR beta chains appeared to be HLA-restricted, and the HLA associations seemed to be driven largely by CMV exposure. Because HLA typing was missing for some donors at each locus, association tests included only the typed subset. A few of the identified cytomegalovirus-associated TCR beta chains were confirmed in vitro to be specific for cytomegalovirus antigens. The earlier analysis of 450 to 700 of the donors excluded about 16 rarely observed V segments, including chromosome 9 orphons, because counts were too low. Compared with the 666-donor mean, donors in an Asian-associated ancestry cluster had fewer N-insertions in productive TCRs, according to a later genetic analysis. When HLA alleles, especially DR and DQ, strongly co-occurred, attributing TCR associations to individual alleles was difficult. Broadly in line with IMGT annotations, most TCR beta V segments showed up in productive rearrangements about 90% or about 30% of the time in an earlier analysis of approximately 640 of the donors. The study gave a list of some 150 TCR beta chains associated with cytomegalovirus. Presence/absence analyses assumed roughly uniform sequencing depth across donors, an assumption that may not hold. The classifier was reported to diagnose cytomegalovirus status with high specificity and sensitivity in both the original cohort and the validation cohort. V-gene and J-gene trimming of TCR beta chains was associated with a missense DCLRE1C variant in a later genetic analysis, and the association was replicated in an independent cohort. In a later analysis, HLA-associated TCR beta chains were found to be more clonally expanded and to have lower generation probabilities than equally common non-associated chains. A further reported finding was that TCR beta sequences accurately predicted the HLA-A and HLA-B alleles for most subjects in the first cohort. CMV serostatus was the only immune exposure information available for the cohort. A later analysis associated about 17,000 TCR beta sequences with specific HLA alleles at a false discovery rate of 0.05. This cohort had only TCR beta chains sequenced, and the lack of alpha or paired-chain data limited which features could be detected. Most TCR sequences were seen in very few donors, while some public TCRs were found in many individuals. The sequencing pipeline was judged likely to have produced a cluster of highly shared sequence variants as a technical artifact. The authors suggested that the approach could potentially be generalized to other disease states and immunological phenotypes. Linkage disequilibrium might explain the correlated functional status among segregating V segments, but an unknown experimental factor could not be excluded.

The library was produced with the immunoSEQ multiplex PCR assay. A mixture of 60 forward primers for TCR Vbeta segments and 13 reverse primers for TCR Jbeta segments was used in the multiplex PCR. The CDR3 region of rearranged TCR beta genes was amplified from genomic DNA by a multiplex PCR assay. The amplified TCR beta libraries were sequenced on the Illumina HiSeq System as 87-base-pair reads. Processing in the source paper ran as follows. In a later analysis, tens of millions of unique TCR beta chains were counted across the 650 to 750 repertoires, and approximately 9.9 million of these chains were shared by at least two donors. Raw reads were error-corrected and collapsed into unique sequences with a nearest-neighbor algorithm that merged closely related sequences to remove PCR and sequencing errors. CDR3 sequences were aligned to IMGT reference sequences to assign V, D and J gene segments. For a sequence to be retained, at least a six-nucleotide match to both a V gene segment and a J gene segment was required. Rearrangements were called productive when the CDR3 lacked stop codons and stayed in frame with V and J; all others were non-productive. CDR3 was defined according to IMGT convention as the region running from the second conserved V-encoded cysteine to the conserved J-encoded phenylalanine. In an earlier analysis of more than 550 of the donors, sequences lacking an unambiguous match to a single V gene segment were excluded. In an earlier analysis of several hundred of the donors, V segments were called functional above 56.7% productive rearrangements and were called segregating when the between-donor standard deviation exceeded 5%. A statistical classification framework was built to diagnose cytomegalovirus status from the catalog of TCR beta chain sequences. V and J gene assignment, in a later analysis, came from comparing TCR nucleotide sequences with IMGT/GENE-DB human TR gene sequences. The TCRdist pipeline was used in a later analysis to assign CDR3 sequences and most-parsimonious VDJ recombination scenarios. In a later analysis, every TCR beta chain was defined by the combination of its CDR3 amino acid sequence and its V-gene family, and reads without a unique V-gene family were dropped. A later analysis removed 592 highly shared, low-generation-probability nucleotide sequences to deal with suspected cross-contamination and a sequencing artifact. For each public chain, a later analysis derived a clonal expansion index from normalized ranks of inferred template counts within each repertoire. In a later analysis, generation probabilities were computed using a VDJ recombination model fitted to out-of-frame rearrangements, and the results were checked against IGoR. In a later analysis, hypergeometric tests were used to score TCR-TCR, TCR-HLA and TCR-CMV co-occurrence, with a repertoire-size bias correction applied to TCR pairs. To estimate false discovery rates, a later analysis permuted the HLA or CMV assignments 20 times. A later analysis grouped co-occurring TCRs with DBSCAN, adding TCRdist sequence similarity when clustering within HLA-allele-positive subsets. For co-occurrence clustering, repertoires with fewer than 30,000 or more than 120,000 public chains were excluded, along with 4 to 6 repertoires with anomalous nucleotide sharing. TCRdb carries this immuneACCESS record with in-frame sequences only. Its versions omit some clonotypes, under half of them owing to an unresolved V gene in the studies checked, with the rest unexplained. That table gives V, J and clone size, and the DNA gave D and trimming. The sample includes 100,000 to 150,000 clones, with around three quarters observed a single time. The ten largest clones add up to roughly 3.5% of the sample.

In total, roughly 670 healthy bone marrow donors made up the cohort. At the time of sampling, all cohort members were nominally healthy, though unrecorded immune exposures were likely present. The donor tested CMV seronegative, placing the donor among the roughly 400 seronegative members of the cohort. A peripheral blood sample was collected from each donor, and TCR beta sequencing was performed on peripheral blood mononuclear cells. Genomic DNA extraction from the blood cell samples was performed with the Qiagen DNeasy Blood Extraction Kit. Sequencing was performed on PBMCs. This sequence originates from a woman in her forties or fifties in good health and CMV-seronegative.

The bases read TGTGCCAGCAGCCGCGAGGGCAGAACCAATGAGCAGTTCTTC. This encodes CASSREGRTNEQFF. The chain links TRBV4-2 with TRBJ2-1; TRBD2 might be the D gene, on 5 matching bases. V is reduced by 4 bases and J by 6 bases, leaving a spacing of 13 bases between them. CDR1 LGHNA and CDR2 YNFKEQ were looked up in the germline V gene. The CDR3 contains 14 residues, cysteine and phenylalanine counted. Here the CDR3 DNA is all that survives: 42 bases in frame from base 1.